These T cell receptor beta chains were read from a single sample in a study of cytomegalovirus exposure and HLA in healthy donors. Using immunoSEQ multiplex PCR, the repertoire was profiled, and TCRdb retains in-frame clones only, with some absent. Of more than 150,000 clones in the sample, over 70% were seen once. The sample consisted of PBMCs. The receptors stem from a woman aged 18-35 years in good health and CMV-seronegative. The CDR3 runs from the conserved cysteine through the conserved F or W. Each record gives: clone size, J gene, V gene, CDR3 protein. A clone size is listed for some rows: how often the clone was seen (once, few, many), or a class if it is expanded.

once TRBJ1-4 TRBV10-3 CAISESTGSREKLFF
- TRBJ1-2 TRBV29-1 CSVEGRGRNYGYTF
- TRBJ2-1 TRBV11-3 CASSLGSGGSYNEQFF
few TRBJ2-6 TRBV6-4 CASSDVRQGHSGANVLTF
- TRBJ2-5 TRBV5-1 CASRRPASGGPQETQYF
few TRBJ1-1 TRBV6-1 CASSATGGTEAFF
- TRBJ2-3 TRBV21-1 CASSKGSASGGPPCTDTQYF
- TRBJ1-5 TRBV2 CASSLDSGLSNQPQHF
- TRBJ1-4 TRBV14 CASSHLPGERGDEKLFF
- TRBJ1-2 TRBV14 CASSQDRGYGYTF
- TRBJ1-2 TRBV2 CASTISQGALYGYTF
- TRBJ2-2 TRBV7-2 CASSLGGANTGELFF
- TRBJ2-7 TRBV19 CASSNGKAGDEQYF
- TRBJ2-5 TRBV14 CASSQDLGHRTQETQYF
- TRBJ1-5 TRBV19 CASGLARRNQPQHF
- TRBJ2-1 TRBV30 CAWSYTGYLEQFF
- TRBJ2-3 TRBV4-1 CASSQEGLAPRVYF
- TRBJ2-3 TRBV6-4 CATSLASTDTQYF
- TRBJ1-3 TRBV29-1 CSVVVGAGGNTIYF
- TRBJ2-2 TRBV4-1 CASSLEWGHTGELFF
- TRBJ2-1 TRBV6-6 CASTYLRDRLYNEQFF
once TRBJ2-1 TRBV30 CAWSVRGRVSYNEQFF
- TRBJ2-4 TRBV6-5 CASSLYYREAKNIQYF
few TRBJ1-2 TRBV5-1 CASSLAAGSYGYTF
- TRBJ1-6 TRBV7-6 CASSLGTPTDNSPLHF
- TRBJ2-3 TRBV5-4 CASSSGTGNADTQYF
- TRBJ2-5 TRBV11-2 CASSSTASGGISFQETQYF
- TRBJ2-1 TRBV23-1 CASSQSICPFISNNEQFF
few TRBJ2-7 TRBV30 CAWGGYEQYF
- TRBJ1-2 TRBV30 CAWEAPLRQGYGYTF
- TRBJ2-7 TRBV6-5 CASSSRSASPYEQYF
once TRBJ1-5 TRBV28 CASSNKGASNQPQHF
- TRBJ2-3 TRBV2 CAGAGGTDTQYF
- TRBJ1-3 TRBV4-1 CASSQVNSGNTIYF
few TRBJ2-5 TRBV2 CASRSGGLAGLPETQYF
- TRBJ2-3 TRBV6-1 CASTNLDTQYF
- TRBJ1-1 TRBV11-1 CASSSELPKDRINTEAFF
- TRBJ2-3 TRBV12-5 CASGPTSGYTDTQYF
- TRBJ1-5 TRBV5-4 CASSNRGSNQPQHF
once TRBJ1-4 TRBV5-4 CASSPGGGKLFF
- TRBJ1-2 TRBV4-2 CASSQDQQGAGYTF
- TRBJ2-3 TRBV5-1 CASSLVPGLAGVTDTQYF
- TRBJ2-3 TRBV30 CAWTSQGTDTQYF
once TRBJ2-1 TRBV7-9 CASSLQGAASDEQFF
- TRBJ2-7 TRBV7-9 CASSLSGSSYEQYF
- TRBJ2-2 TRBV5-1 CASSPTSGGPNTGELFF
- TRBJ1-5 TRBV7-2 CASSVRGNQPQHF
once TRBJ1-1 TRBV4-2 CASSQGSGVGTEAFF
- TRBJ2-1 TRBV6-1 CASRLNPGNEQFF
- TRBJ2-7 TRBV7-8 CASSLVREQYF